This T cell receptor beta chain was obtained from a study of CD8 T cells in ankylosing spondylitis. CDR1 is DFQATT and CDR2 is SNEGSKA in the germline V gene (reference sequence). V lost 5 bases and J 3 bases, leaving 10 bases between the germline ends. This CDR3 comprises 13 residues. Using quantitative 5'-RACE with molecular barcodes, the authors made TCR beta libraries. TCRdb redid the calling of the 5' RACE reads with MiXCR, one entry per CDR3 protein. The sample lists about 180,000 distinct CDR3 sequences, approximately 10% occurring once. The source material was blood, either unsorted or a sorted T cell fraction (not recorded which). This chain links TRBV20-1 with TRBJ2-2; D might be TRBD1 (6 bases). The clonotype was recovered from a female donor with ankylosing spondylitis or in good health (not recorded which). This chain's CDR3 is CSAVYRDTGELFF. As DNA, the CDR3 is TGCAGTGCTGTTTACAGGGACACCGGGGAGCTGTTTTTT.